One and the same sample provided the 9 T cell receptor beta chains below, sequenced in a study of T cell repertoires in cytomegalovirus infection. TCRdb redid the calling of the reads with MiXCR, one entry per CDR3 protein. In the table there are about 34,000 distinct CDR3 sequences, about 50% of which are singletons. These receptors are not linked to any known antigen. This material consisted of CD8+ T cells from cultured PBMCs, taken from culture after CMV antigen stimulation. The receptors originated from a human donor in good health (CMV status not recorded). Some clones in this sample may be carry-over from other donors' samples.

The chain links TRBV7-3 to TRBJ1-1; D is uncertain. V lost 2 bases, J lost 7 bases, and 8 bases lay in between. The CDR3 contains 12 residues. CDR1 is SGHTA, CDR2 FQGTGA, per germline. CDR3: CASSLGASEAFF. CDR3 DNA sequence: TGTGCCAGCAGCTTAGGAGCAAGTGAAGCTTTCTTT.

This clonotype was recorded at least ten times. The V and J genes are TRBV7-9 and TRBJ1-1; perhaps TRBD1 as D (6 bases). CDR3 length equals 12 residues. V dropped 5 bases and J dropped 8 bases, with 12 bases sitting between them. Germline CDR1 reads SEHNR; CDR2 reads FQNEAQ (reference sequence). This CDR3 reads CASSAQGQEAFF. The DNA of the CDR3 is TGTGCCAGCAGCGCCCAGGGACAAGAAGCTTTCTTT.

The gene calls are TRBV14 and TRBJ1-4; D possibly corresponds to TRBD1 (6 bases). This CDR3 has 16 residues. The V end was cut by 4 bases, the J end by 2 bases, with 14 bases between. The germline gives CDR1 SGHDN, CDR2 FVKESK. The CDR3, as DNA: TGTGCCAGCAGCCTTAACCCAGGGGCCACTAATGAAAAACTGTTTTTT. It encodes CASSLNPGATNEKLFF. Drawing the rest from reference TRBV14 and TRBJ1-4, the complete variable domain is EAGVTQFPSHSVIEKGQTVTLRCDPISGHDNLYWYRRVMGKEIKFLLHFVKESKQDESGMPNNRFLAERTGGTYSTLKVQPAELEDSGVYFCASSLNPGATNEKLFFGSGTQLSVL.

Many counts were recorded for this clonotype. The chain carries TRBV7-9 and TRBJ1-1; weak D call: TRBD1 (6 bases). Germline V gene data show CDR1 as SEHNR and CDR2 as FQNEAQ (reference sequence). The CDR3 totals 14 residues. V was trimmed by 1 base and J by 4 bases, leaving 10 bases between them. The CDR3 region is CASSLDSGATEAFF. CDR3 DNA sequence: TGTGCCAGCAGCTTAGATTCGGGGGCCACTGAAGCTTTCTTT. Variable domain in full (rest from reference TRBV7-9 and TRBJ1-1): DTGVSQNPRHKITKRGQNVTFRCDPISEHNRLYWYRQTLGQGPEFLTYFQNEAQLEKSRLLSDRFSAERPKGSFSTLEIQRTEQGDSAMYLCASSLDSGATEAFFGQGTRLTVV.

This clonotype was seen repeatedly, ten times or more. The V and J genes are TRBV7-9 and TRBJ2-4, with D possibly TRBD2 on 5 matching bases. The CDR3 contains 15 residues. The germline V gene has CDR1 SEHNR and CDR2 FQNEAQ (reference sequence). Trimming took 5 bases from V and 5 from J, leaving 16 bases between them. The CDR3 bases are TGTGCCAGCAGCCATACGCTAGAGGGAGAAAACATTCAGTACTTC. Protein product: CASSHTLEGENIQYF.

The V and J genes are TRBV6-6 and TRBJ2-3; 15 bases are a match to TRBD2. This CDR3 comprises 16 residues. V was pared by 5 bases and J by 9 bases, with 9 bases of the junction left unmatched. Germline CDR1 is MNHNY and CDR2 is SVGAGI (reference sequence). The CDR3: CASSPGLAGGLGTQYF. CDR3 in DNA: TGTGCCAGCAGTCCAGGACTAGCGGGGGGGTTGGGCACGCAGTATTTT.

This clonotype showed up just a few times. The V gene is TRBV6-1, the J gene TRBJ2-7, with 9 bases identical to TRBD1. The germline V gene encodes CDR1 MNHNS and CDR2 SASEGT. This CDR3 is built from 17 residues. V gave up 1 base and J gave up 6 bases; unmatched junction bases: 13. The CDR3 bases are TGTGCCAGCAGTGAAGGGGGGTTCGAGACAGGGGGGTTCGAGCAGTACTTC. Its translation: CASSEGGFETGGFEQYF.

The CDR3 here is CAWSVSEAEAFF. CDR3 sequence (DNA): TGTGCCTGGAGTGTATCGGAGGCTGAAGCTTTCTTT. This chain uses TRBV30 with TRBJ1-1; D call uncertain. Trimming shortened V by 0 bases and J by 6 bases, and 8 bases separated the two germline ends. The germline V gene encodes CDR1 GTSNPN and CDR2 SVGIG (reference sequence). The CDR3 consists of 12 residues.

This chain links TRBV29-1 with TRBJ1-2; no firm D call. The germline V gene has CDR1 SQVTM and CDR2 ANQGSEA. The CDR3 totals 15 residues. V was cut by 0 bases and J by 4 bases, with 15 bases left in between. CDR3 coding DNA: TGCAGCGTTGAAGATCGTAGAGATTCTGGCTATGGCTACACCTTC. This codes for CSVEDRRDSGYGYTF.